This TCR beta chain was profiled in a study of blood T cell repertoires in COVID-19. Looking at the study overall: The United States, Italy and Spain provided the acute and convalescent COVID-19 samples. Nucleic acid was either cDNA or gDNA, and it came from T cells, B-cell-depleted T cells, or PBMCs.

V dropped 2 bases and J dropped 6 bases, with 11 bases sitting between them. Germline CDR1 reads LGHNA; CDR2 reads YSLEER. This CDR3 has 14 amino acids. In the original processing: Reference gene primers were amplified, and this amplification served to estimate nucleated cell counts. Some clones are missing from TCRdb's copy, which holds only in-frame ones; the method was immunoSEQ multiplex PCR. The DNA was the basis for D and trimming; V, J and clone size are from that table. This sample carries 250,000 or so clones, roughly 84% of them seen once, and the ten largest clones take 5% to 8%. This clone was observed once.

This receptor was identified in a woman between 45 and 60 years old who had been exposed to COVID-19. Material for sequencing was PBMCs or T cells enriched from blood (not recorded which). This chain connects TRBV4-3 to TRBJ2-1; D gene uncertain. This CDR3 is CASSQYRSSNEQFF. The CDR3 bases are TGCGCCAGCAGCCAATACAGATCCAGCAATGAGCAGTTCTTC.